This TCR beta chain was documented in a study of early T cells in non-severe SARS-CoV-2 infection. Whole-study context: Sequencing targeted bulk RNA from unsorted whole blood, leaving chains unpaired. Findings and limits, study-wide: Matching with VDJdb favored anti-spike CD8 responses (missing private and CD4 specificities).

Concerning this clonotype: Antigen unknown.

The V and J ends lost 7 bases and 2 bases respectively, with 15 bases between them. This CDR3 is 14 amino acids long. CDR1 SGHTS and CDR2 YDEGEE come from the germline V gene. Unique molecular identifiers were affixed to single, distinct cDNA molecules. One entry per CDR3 protein, called by TCRdb with MiXCR from the 5' RACE reads. This sample has about 70,000 distinct CDR3 sequences, with 10% to 12% found just once. This sequence joins TRBV5-8 and TRBJ2-5; D may correspond to TRBD1 or TRBD2 (5 bases each). Sequenced input: whole blood. This clonotype originated in an adult who was a healthcare worker with PCR-confirmed SARS-CoV-2 infection or an uninfected control (not recorded which). CDR3 DNA: TGTGCCAGCTTCAAGAGGGGATATCAAGAGACCCAGTACTTC. Protein product: CASFKRGYQETQYF.